A selection of T cell receptor beta chains follows, all from one sample in a study of T cells in Graves' hyperthyroidism and ophthalmopathy. TCRdb reanalysed the multiplex PCR reads using MiXCR and keeps one entry per CDR3 protein. The top ten clones hold roughly 4.3% of a sample with about 610,000 distinct CDR3 sequences, around 15% of them seen once. The sequenced sample consisted of blood. These receptors originate from a woman aged 40-49 years with Graves' ophthalmopathy. The CDR3 runs from the conserved cysteine through the conserved F or W.

v_gene: TRBV28
CDR3aa: CASSFGRDEQYF

v_gene: TRBV28
CDR3aa: CASSFPDSGGSYEQYF

v_gene: TRBV5-1
CDR3aa: CASSPGFGDIGYEQYF

v_gene: TRBV4-2
CDR3aa: CASSAGQQIGYGYTF

v_gene: TRBV6-2/TRBV6-3
CDR3aa: CASTLMGADEQYF

v_gene: TRBV28
CDR3aa: CASRDSEEYGYTF

v_gene: TRBV6-2/TRBV6-3
CDR3aa: CASSYDVGSGPTEAFF

v_gene: TRBV19
CDR3aa: CASTRTGTINEKLFF

v_gene: TRBV29-1
CDR3aa: CSVVTGYEQYF

v_gene: TRBV20-1
CDR3aa: CSARDGNIQYF

v_gene: TRBV6-1
CDR3aa: CASSRTSGTETQYF

v_gene: TRBV28
CDR3aa: CASLPTPGLAGRGLNIQYF

v_gene: TRBV7-6
CDR3aa: CASSLGQRDQETQYF

v_gene: TRBV6-1
CDR3aa: CASSRRVVGEQYF

v_gene: TRBV28
CDR3aa: CASSGDRIYTEAFF

v_gene: TRBV28
CDR3aa: CASSFWGTTVTSEQYF

v_gene: TRBV24-1
CDR3aa: CATSDLSRDTGELFF

v_gene: TRBV19
CDR3aa: CASIWTGNIANQPQHF

v_gene: TRBV5-1
CDR3aa: CASSLATGPAGYTF

v_gene: TRBV28
CDR3aa: CASSLDASGAYEQYF